These T cell receptor beta chains were read from a single sample in a study of shared clonotypes between healthy human individuals. TCRdb's table, derived via immunoSEQ multiplex PCR, lists solely in-frame clones and lacks some. The repertoire has more than 550,000 clones, about 90% of them found once; the top ten carry less than 40%. Source material: memory CD8+ T cells from PBMCs. These receptors all come from a man in his late teens or twenties in good health. Some clones in this sample may be carry-over from other donors' samples. CDR3s include the opening cysteine and the closing phenylalanine or tryptophan. D genes are given only for firm matches. Clone size, where shown, is once, few, many, or a class for clones that have expanded.

v_gene: TRBV15
abundance: NA
j_gene: TRBJ1-5
d_gene: TRBD1
CDR3aa: CATSIDRGNNQPQHF
CDR3nt: TGTGCCACCAGCATCGACAGGGGGAATAATCAGCCCCAGCATTTT

v_gene: TRBV30
abundance: NA
j_gene: TRBJ1-1
d_gene: NA
CDR3aa: CAWSVLGVNTEAFF
CDR3nt: TGTGCCTGGAGTGTACTTGGAGTAAACACTGAAGCTTTCTTT

v_gene: TRBV27
abundance: NA
j_gene: TRBJ2-5
d_gene: TRBD1
CDR3aa: CASSLGWDRVQETQYF
CDR3nt: TGTGCCAGCAGTTTAGGTTGGGACAGGGTTCAAGAGACCCAGTACTTC

v_gene: TRBV23-1
abundance: NA
j_gene: TRBJ2-4
d_gene: TRBD1
CDR3aa: CASSHPPDRVSDIQYF
CDR3nt: TGCGCCAGCAGTCATCCACCCGACAGGGTTTCGGACATTCAGTACTTC

v_gene: TRBV5-1
abundance: NA
j_gene: TRBJ1-1
d_gene: TRBD1
CDR3aa: CASSAGQGGGTEAFF
CDR3nt: TGCGCCAGCAGCGCTGGACAGGGGGGCGGCACTGAAGCTTTCTTT

v_gene: TRBV7-6
abundance: NA
j_gene: TRBJ2-7
d_gene: NA
CDR3aa: CASSSRSSYEQYF
CDR3nt: TGTGCCAGCAGCTCAAGGAGCTCCTACGAGCAGTACTTC

v_gene: TRBV29-1
abundance: few
j_gene: TRBJ2-7
d_gene: NA
CDR3aa: CSVEEDSYEQYF
CDR3nt: TGCAGCGTTGAAGAAGACAGCTACGAGCAGTACTTC

v_gene: TRBV5-1
abundance: NA
j_gene: TRBJ2-7
d_gene: NA
CDR3aa: CASSLGAEFYEQYF
CDR3nt: TGCGCCAGCAGCTTGGGAGCGGAGTTTTACGAGCAGTACTTC

v_gene: TRBV28
abundance: NA
j_gene: TRBJ1-2
d_gene: NA
CDR3aa: CASSDIPGYYGYTF
CDR3nt: TGTGCCAGCAGTGACATACCAGGGTACTATGGCTACACCTTC

v_gene: TRBV5-1
abundance: NA
j_gene: TRBJ1-2
d_gene: NA
CDR3aa: CASSLLRQNGYTF
CDR3nt: TGCGCCAGCAGCCTCCTAAGACAAAATGGCTACACCTTC

v_gene: TRBV7-9
abundance: NA
j_gene: TRBJ2-7
d_gene: NA
CDR3aa: CASSPGDGAYEQYF
CDR3nt: TGTGCCAGCAGCCCAGGGGACGGGGCCTACGAGCAGTACTTC

v_gene: TRBV27
abundance: NA
j_gene: TRBJ1-1
d_gene: NA
CDR3aa: CASSSRLVGGTEAFF
CDR3nt: TGTGCCAGCAGTTCAAGGCTTGTGGGGGGAACTGAAGCTTTCTTT

v_gene: TRBV13
abundance: NA
j_gene: TRBJ2-1
d_gene: NA
CDR3aa: CASSLQSPEQFF
CDR3nt: TGTGCCAGCAGCCTACAGAGCCCTGAGCAGTTCTTC

v_gene: TRBV9
abundance: many
j_gene: TRBJ2-3
d_gene: NA
CDR3aa: CASSVGSPDTQYF
CDR3nt: TGTGCCAGCAGCGTAGGGAGTCCAGATACGCAGTATTTT

v_gene: TRBV7-9
abundance: once
j_gene: TRBJ2-7
d_gene: NA
CDR3aa: CASSQDQGTYEQYF
CDR3nt: TGTGCCAGCAGCCAAGATCAGGGGACCTACGAGCAGTACTTC

v_gene: TRBV7-3
abundance: NA
j_gene: TRBJ2-1
d_gene: NA
CDR3aa: CASSLLRGGRNEQFF
CDR3nt: TGTGCCAGCAGTCTCCTAAGAGGGGGAAGGAATGAGCAGTTCTTC

v_gene: TRBV19
abundance: once
j_gene: TRBJ1-1
d_gene: NA
CDR3aa: CASSIATNTEAFF
CDR3nt: TGTGCCAGTAGTATTGCCACGAACACTGAAGCTTTCTTT

v_gene: TRBV28
abundance: NA
j_gene: TRBJ1-1
d_gene: TRBD1
CDR3aa: CASSPRGRLPMNTEAFF
CDR3nt: TGTGCCAGCAGTCCCAGGGGGCGCCTTCCAATGAACACTGAAGCTTTCTTT

v_gene: TRBV19
abundance: NA
j_gene: TRBJ1-1
d_gene: NA
CDR3aa: CASSSVEGMNTEAFF
CDR3nt: TGTGCCAGTAGTTCTGTCGAAGGCATGAACACTGAAGCTTTCTTT

v_gene: TRBV18
abundance: NA
j_gene: TRBJ2-1
d_gene: NA
CDR3aa: CASSPSWRVYNEQFF
CDR3nt: TGTGCCAGCTCACCGTCATGGAGGGTTTACAATGAGCAGTTCTTC

v_gene: TRBV28
abundance: NA
j_gene: TRBJ2-7
d_gene: NA
CDR3aa: CASAYYSGPYEQYF
CDR3nt: TGTGCCAGCGCCTATTACTCGGGACCCTACGAGCAGTACTTC

v_gene: TRBV30
abundance: NA
j_gene: TRBJ2-1
d_gene: TRBD2
CDR3aa: CAWSWREGLPIYNEQFF
CDR3nt: TGTGCCTGGAGTTGGAGGGAGGGCCTTCCCATTTACAATGAGCAGTTCTTC

v_gene: TRBV12-5
abundance: NA
j_gene: TRBJ2-1
d_gene: NA
CDR3aa: CASGLGPYNEQFF
CDR3nt: TGTGCTAGTGGTTTGGGGCCTTACAATGAGCAGTTCTTC

v_gene: TRBV7-2
abundance: NA
j_gene: TRBJ2-3
d_gene: NA
CDR3aa: CASSSYERHRYTDTQYF
CDR3nt: TGTGCCAGCAGCTCTTATGAGCGTCATCGGTATACAGATACGCAGTATTTT